Described below is a single T cell receptor beta chain sequence and its context. The data were taken from a study of cytomegalovirus exposure and HLA in healthy donors. PCR was performed using 60 Vbeta and 13 Jbeta primers. Sequencing was performed with immunoSEQ multiplex PCR; in TCRdb, only in-frame clones are kept and a portion is missing. The data hold roughly 45,000 clones, with around 64% observed a single time. The CDR3 loop spans 13 amino acids. Between the trimmed V and J ends, which lost 8 bases and 6 bases, there was a span of 11 bases. In germline, CDR1 is MNHEY, CDR2 SVGAGI. This TCR came from a human donor in good health. Material for sequencing was PBMCs. V is TRBV6-5 and J is TRBJ1-6; no definite D call. CDR3 residues: CASQSGLNSPLHF. The CDR3 DNA is TGTGCCAGCCAGTCAGGCCTTAATTCACCCCTCCACTTT.